Below are 4 T cell receptor beta chains sequenced from a single sample in a study of tumor-infiltrating lymphocytes in primary liver carcinoma. The source material, 20-30 mg of unsorted bulk tissue, was used to co-extract RNA and DNA. cDNA specific to TCR beta was made from approximately 0.55 ug of total RNA, with a constant-region primer employed for priming. Construction of TCR beta libraries relied on three successive nested multiplex PCR rounds employing slightly modified ARM-PCR. Each of the first two PCR rounds ran around 10 cycles with TRBV1-TRBV30 forward and C-beta reverse primers. TCRdb ran MiXCR on the multiplex PCR reads and lists one entry per CDR3 protein. Of 80,000 or so distinct CDR3 sequences listed, 60% to 80% are singletons. The sequenced sample consisted of liver tumor tissue from sampling region 4. Subset given: tumor region T4, right-lateral pole. The receptors were gathered from a woman aged 55 to 70 with primary liver carcinoma and hepatitis B virus infection.

This clonotype was seen more than once but under ten times. One end of the junction does not line up with germline, which may come from a read error. V gene TRBV28 combines with J gene TRBJ2-7; the D gene is possibly TRBD2 (5 bases). CDR1 is MDHEN and CDR2 is SYDVKM in the germline V gene. The CDR3 runs 14 residues. The CDR3 is CASSPLASYYERYF. CDR3 bases: TGTGCCAGCAGTCCTTTGGCTAGCTACTACGAGCGGTACTTC.

About this clonotype itself: The CDR3 does not close with the conserved phenylalanine or tryptophan, likely indicating a read error. No DNA is shown, since the ends of the CDR3 on it are uncertain; the CDR3 is the one TCRdb lists. The V call is TRBV6-7, the J call TRBJ1-5. TRBV6-7 is an ORF; its function is uncertain. The CDR3 is 11 amino acids in total, end residues counted. The CDR3 loop is CASSPSQPQHL.

The chain's CDR3 is CSVGGEVGEQFF. For the CDR3, the DNA is TGCAGCGTTGGCGGGGAAGTAGGTGAGCAGTTCTTC. V usage is TRBV29-1 and J usage is TRBJ2-1; D perhaps matches TRBD2 (6 bases). V was clipped by 4 bases and J by 9 bases, with 13 bases between them. Germline assignment: CDR1 SQVTM and CDR2 ANQGSEA. This CDR3 comprises 12 residues.

To note about this clonotype: A much bigger clone sits one base away, suggesting this may be a read error. The chain is built from TRBV5-1 and TRBJ1-2; D unclear. Trimming removed 0 bases from V and 8 bases from J, with 8 bases in between. CDR1 is SGHRS and CDR2 is YFSETQ in the germline V gene. The length of the CDR3 is 12 residues. In DNA, the CDR3 is TGCGCCAGCAGCTTGGAGATGGGCGGCTACACCTTC. This codes for CASSLEMGGYTF.